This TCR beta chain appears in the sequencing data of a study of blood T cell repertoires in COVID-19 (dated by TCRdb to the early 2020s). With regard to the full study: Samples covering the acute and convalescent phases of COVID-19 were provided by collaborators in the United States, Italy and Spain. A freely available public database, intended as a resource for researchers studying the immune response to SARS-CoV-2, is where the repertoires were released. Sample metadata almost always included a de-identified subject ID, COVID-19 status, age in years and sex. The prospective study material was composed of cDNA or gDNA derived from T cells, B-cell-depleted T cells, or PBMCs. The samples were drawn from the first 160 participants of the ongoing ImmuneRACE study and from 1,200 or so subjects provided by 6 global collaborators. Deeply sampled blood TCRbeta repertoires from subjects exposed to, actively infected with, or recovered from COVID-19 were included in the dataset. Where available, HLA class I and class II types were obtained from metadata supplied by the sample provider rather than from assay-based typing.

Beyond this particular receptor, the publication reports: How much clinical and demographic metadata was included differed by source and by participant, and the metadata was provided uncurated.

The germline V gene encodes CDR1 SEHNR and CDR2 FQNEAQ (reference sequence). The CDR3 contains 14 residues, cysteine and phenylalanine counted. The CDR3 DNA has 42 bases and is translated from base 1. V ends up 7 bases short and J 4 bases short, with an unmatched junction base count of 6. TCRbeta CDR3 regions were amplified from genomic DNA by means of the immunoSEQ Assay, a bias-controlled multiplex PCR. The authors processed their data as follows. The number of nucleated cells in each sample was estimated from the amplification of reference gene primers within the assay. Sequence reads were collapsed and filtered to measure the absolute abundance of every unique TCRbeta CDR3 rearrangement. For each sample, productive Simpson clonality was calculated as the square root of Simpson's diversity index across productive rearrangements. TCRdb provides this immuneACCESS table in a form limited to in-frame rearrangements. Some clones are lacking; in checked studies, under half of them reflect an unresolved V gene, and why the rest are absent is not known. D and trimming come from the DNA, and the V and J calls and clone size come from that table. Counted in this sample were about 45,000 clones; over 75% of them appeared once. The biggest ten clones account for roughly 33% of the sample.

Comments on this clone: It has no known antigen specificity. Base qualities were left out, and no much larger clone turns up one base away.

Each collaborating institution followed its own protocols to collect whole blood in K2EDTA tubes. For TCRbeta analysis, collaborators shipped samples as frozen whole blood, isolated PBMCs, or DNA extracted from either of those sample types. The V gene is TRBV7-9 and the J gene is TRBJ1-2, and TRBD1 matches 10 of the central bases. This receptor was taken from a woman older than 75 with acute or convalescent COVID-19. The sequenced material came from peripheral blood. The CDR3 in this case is CASNSGQGGYGYTF. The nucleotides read TGTGCCAGCAACTCAGGACAGGGGGGCTATGGCTACACCTTC.